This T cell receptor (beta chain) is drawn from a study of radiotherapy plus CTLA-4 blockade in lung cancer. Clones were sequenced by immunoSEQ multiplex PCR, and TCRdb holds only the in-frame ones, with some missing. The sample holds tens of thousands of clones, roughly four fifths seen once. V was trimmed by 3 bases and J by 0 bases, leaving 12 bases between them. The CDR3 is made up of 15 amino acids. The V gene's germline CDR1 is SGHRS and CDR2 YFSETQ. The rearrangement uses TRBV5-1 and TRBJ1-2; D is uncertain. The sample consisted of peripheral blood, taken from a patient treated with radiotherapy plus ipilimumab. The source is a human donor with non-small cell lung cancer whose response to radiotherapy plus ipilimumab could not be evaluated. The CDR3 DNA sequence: TGCGCCAGCAGCTCGAGTGGGCAGTCTAACTATGGCTACACCTTC. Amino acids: CASSSSGQSNYGYTF.